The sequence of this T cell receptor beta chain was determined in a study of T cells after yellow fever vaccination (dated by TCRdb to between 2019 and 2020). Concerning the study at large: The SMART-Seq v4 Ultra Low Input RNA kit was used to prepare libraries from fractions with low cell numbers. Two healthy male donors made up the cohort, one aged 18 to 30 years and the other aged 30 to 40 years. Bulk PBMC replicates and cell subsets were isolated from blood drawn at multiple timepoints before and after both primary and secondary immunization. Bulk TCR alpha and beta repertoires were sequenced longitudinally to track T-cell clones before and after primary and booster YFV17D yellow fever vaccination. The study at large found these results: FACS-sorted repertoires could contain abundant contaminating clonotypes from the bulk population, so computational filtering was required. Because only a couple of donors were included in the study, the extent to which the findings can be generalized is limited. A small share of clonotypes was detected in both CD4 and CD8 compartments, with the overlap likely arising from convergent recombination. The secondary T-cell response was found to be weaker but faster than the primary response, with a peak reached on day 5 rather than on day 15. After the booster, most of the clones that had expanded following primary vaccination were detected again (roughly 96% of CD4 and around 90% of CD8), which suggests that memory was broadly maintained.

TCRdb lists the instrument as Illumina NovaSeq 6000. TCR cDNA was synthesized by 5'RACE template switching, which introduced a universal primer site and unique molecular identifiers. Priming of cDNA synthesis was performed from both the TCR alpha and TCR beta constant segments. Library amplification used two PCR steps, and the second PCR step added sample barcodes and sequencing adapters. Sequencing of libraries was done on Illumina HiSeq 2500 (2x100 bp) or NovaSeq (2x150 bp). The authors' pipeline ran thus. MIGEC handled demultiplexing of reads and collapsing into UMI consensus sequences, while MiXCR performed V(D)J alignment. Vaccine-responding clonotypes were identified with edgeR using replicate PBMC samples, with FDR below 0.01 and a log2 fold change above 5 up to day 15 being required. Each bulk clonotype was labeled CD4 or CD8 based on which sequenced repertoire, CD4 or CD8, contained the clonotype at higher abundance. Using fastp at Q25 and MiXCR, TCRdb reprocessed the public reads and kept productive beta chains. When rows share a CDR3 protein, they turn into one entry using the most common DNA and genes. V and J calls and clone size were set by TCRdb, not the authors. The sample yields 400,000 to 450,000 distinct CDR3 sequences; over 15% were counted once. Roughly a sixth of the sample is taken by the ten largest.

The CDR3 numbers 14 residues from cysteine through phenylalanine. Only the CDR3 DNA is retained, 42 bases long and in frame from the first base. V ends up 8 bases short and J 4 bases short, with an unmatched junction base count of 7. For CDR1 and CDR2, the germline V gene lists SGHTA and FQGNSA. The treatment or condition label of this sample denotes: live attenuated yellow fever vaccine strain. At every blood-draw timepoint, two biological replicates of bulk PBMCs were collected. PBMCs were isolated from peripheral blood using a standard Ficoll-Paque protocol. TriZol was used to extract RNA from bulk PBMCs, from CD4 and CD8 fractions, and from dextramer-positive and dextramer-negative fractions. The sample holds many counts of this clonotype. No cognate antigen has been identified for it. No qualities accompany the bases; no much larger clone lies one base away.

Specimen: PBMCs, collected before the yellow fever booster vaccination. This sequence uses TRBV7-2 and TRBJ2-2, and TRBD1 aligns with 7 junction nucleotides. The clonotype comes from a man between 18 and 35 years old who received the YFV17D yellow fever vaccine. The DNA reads TGTGCCAGCGCCAAGGGGGCCGGCACCGGGGAGCTGTTTTTT. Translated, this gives CASAKGAGTGELFF.